Below, one TCR beta chain is given with its context. Its target is not known. This sample is drawn from a study of cytomegalovirus exposure and HLA in healthy donors. Study at large: There were 300 to 400 genotyped donors. Of these, 81% fell in the genetic ancestry cluster associated with self-reported Caucasian donors.

This CDR3 is 15 amino acids long. Germline V lookup: CDR1 SGHRS, CDR2 YFSETQ. The ends were cut back, 0 bases at V and 6 bases at J, with 15 bases in the middle. The PCR made use of 60 Vbeta and 13 Jbeta primers. TCRdb's table, derived via immunoSEQ multiplex PCR, lists solely in-frame clones and lacks some. Of fewer than 200,000 clones listed, less than 80% are singletons. Nominally healthy donors were sampled, though unrecorded immune exposures were likely. General observations from the study: TCR beta chains numbering some 160 were designated cytomegalovirus-associated. Some V segments could not be told apart, so they were left out, TRBV6-2 and TRBV6-3 among them.

Sequencing used PBMCs. This chain uses TRBV5-1 with TRBJ1-1; a weak D match, TRBD1 (6 bases). The receptor comes from a middle-aged man in good health and CMV-seronegative. The CDR3 reads CASSLATGTVAEAFF. The CDR3 DNA reads as TGCGCCAGCAGCTTGGCAACAGGGACGGTCGCTGAAGCTTTCTTT.